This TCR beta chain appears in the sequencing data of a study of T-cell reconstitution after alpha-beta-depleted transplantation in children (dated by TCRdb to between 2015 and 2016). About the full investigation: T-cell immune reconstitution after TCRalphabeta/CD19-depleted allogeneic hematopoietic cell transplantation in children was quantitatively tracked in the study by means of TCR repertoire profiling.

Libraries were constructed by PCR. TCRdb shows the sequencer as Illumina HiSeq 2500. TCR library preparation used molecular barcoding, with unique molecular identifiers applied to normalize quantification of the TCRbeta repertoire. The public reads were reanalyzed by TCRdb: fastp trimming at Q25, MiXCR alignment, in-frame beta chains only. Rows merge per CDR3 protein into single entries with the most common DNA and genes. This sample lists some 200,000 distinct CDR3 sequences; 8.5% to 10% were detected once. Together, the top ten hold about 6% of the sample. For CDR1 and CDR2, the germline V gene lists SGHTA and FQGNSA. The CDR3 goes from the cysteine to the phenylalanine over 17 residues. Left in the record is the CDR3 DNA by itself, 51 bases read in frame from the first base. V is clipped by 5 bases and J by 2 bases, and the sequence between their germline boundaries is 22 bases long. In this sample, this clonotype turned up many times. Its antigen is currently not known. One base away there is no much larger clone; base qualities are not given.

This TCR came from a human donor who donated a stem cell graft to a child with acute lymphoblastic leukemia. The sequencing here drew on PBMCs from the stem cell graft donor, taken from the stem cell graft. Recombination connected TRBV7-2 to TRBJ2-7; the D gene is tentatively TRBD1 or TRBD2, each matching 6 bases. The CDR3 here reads CASSHQPARGPAYEQYF. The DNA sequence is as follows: TGTGCCAGCAGCCACCAACCTGCTCGGGGGCCGGCCTACGAGCAGTACTTC.